This T cell receptor beta chain comes out of a study of chemoradiotherapy in HPV16-positive cancers. This CDR3 has 17 amino acids. Germline CDR1 MGHRA, CDR2 YSYEKL. V trimming: 3 bases; J trimming: 5 bases; junction bases outside the gene matches: 15. Clones were sequenced by immunoSEQ multiplex PCR, and TCRdb holds only the in-frame ones, with some missing. The data show 30,000 or so clones, 89% seen once. The source of this sequence is a human donor with HPV-associated anogenital cancer. The sequences come from blood, collected from a patient who underwent chemoradiotherapy. This rearrangement joins TRBV4-1 to TRBJ2-5; 7 nucleotides line up with TRBD2. CDR3 in amino acids: CASSHGRGGDWKETQYF. In DNA, the CDR3 is TGCGCCAGCAGCCATGGGAGGGGAGGGGACTGGAAGGAGACCCAGTACTTC.